The 9 T cell receptor beta chains in this list originate from one sample, sequenced in a study of T-cell reconstitution after alpha-beta-depleted transplantation in children. A TCRbeta library incorporating unique molecular identifiers was prepared. TCRdb called the PCR reads again in MiXCR, with one record for every CDR3 protein. The sample includes a few hundred thousand distinct CDR3 sequences, more than 20% seen only once; the top ten take just over 35%. Sequenced material: PBMCs, taken before TCRalphabeta/CD19-depleted stem cell transplant. These receptors were taken from a boy under two years old with Wiskott-Aldrich syndrome, due to receive a stem cell transplant.

This sequence joins TRBV6-4 and TRBJ1-1, with D perhaps TRBD1 (5 bases). The ends were cut back, 6 bases at V and 1 base at J, with 12 bases in the middle. The germline V gene encodes CDR1 MRHNA and CDR2 SNTAGT. The CDR3 runs to 14 residues. CDR3 sequence (DNA): TGTGCCAGCAGCGCTTTAGGGGAGAACACTGAAGCTTTCTTT. Protein product: CASSALGENTEAFF.

The rearrangement links TRBV15 to TRBJ1-1; weak D call: TRBD1 (5 bases). The CDR3 has 15 residues. Trimming took off 4 bases at V and 3 bases at J, with 15 bases between the two ends. The V gene's germline CDR1 is LNHNV and CDR2 YYDKDF (reference sequence). The DNA for the CDR3 is TGTGCCACCAGCATCAGACAGCGGAGACACACTGAAGCTTTCTTT. This sequence encodes CATSIRQRRHTEAFF.

This clonotype was counted a few times. This chain joins TRBV5-1 and TRBJ1-4, with 7 bases that match TRBD1. This CDR3 is built from 14 residues. V dropped 3 bases and J dropped 3; count of bases not matched to a gene: 2. CDR1 is SGHRS, CDR2 YFSETQ, per germline. In nucleotides, the CDR3 is TGCGCCAGCAGCTCGGGACAGTCTAATGAAAAACTGTTTTTT. This encodes CASSSGQSNEKLFF.

This clonotype was found once. This chain connects TRBV24-1 to TRBJ1-5; perhaps TRBD1 as D (5 bases). Germline CDR1 and CDR2: KGHDR and SFDVKD. The CDR3 is 15 amino acids. V shed 7 bases and J shed 2 bases, with 14 bases lying between them. The CDR3 nucleotides read TGTGCCACCAGCGCTGGTAGGGGCGGCAATCAGCCCCAGCATTTT. Translated, it gives CATSAGRGGNQPQHF.

This clonotype was seen a single time. A read error may account for a junction end that differs from germline. The CDR3: CSARGRGFYNEQLF. The CDR3, as DNA: TGCAGTGCTAGAGGCAGGGGATTCTACAATGAGCAGCTCTTC. The gene calls are TRBV20-1 and TRBJ2-1; tentatively, D is TRBD1 (6 bases). CDR1 DFQATT and CDR2 SNEGSKA come from the germline V gene (reference sequence). The CDR3 runs to 14 residues.

This clonotype was counted a few times. The V call is TRBV2, the J call TRBJ1-5; D unresolved. Germline assignment: CDR1 SNHLY and CDR2 FYNNEI. The CDR3 spans 14 residues. The V gene lost 3 bases and the J gene lost 9 bases, with 15 bases spanning the gap. CDR3 loop: CASSETQVVSPQHF. The CDR3 coding sequence is TGTGCCAGCAGTGAGACTCAGGTTGTGTCGCCCCAGCATTTT.

This clonotype occurred a few times. V usage is TRBV3-1 and J usage is TRBJ1-1, with TRBD1 matching over 11 bases. The CDR3 is 15 residues long. With V trimmed by 1 base and J by 5 bases, 3 bases remained unmatched. Per the germline V gene, CDR1 is LGHDT and CDR2 is YNNKEL (reference sequence). CDR3 sequence: CASSQVGTGGTEAFF. The CDR3, as DNA: TGTGCCAGCAGCCAAGTGGGGACAGGGGGTACTGAAGCTTTCTTT.

This clonotype has only a few counts. CDR3 sequence: CASRETGELFF. As DNA, the CDR3 is TGTGCCAGTAGAGAAACCGGGGAGCTGTTTTTT. The chain recombines TRBV19 with TRBJ2-2; D gene ambiguous. V was clipped by 6 bases and J by 5 bases, with 4 bases between them. CDR3 length: 11 residues. Germline V CDR1 and CDR2: LNHDA, SQIVND (reference sequence). Combining the CDR3 with reference TRBV19 and TRBJ2-2 gives the whole variable domain DGGITQSPKYLFRKEGQNVTLSCEQNLNHDAMYWYRQDPGQGLRLIYYSQIVNDFQKGDIAEGYSVSREKKESFPLTVTSAQKNPTAFYLCASRETGELFFGEGSRLTVL.

This clonotype was seen only a few times. V gene TRBV5-1 combines with J gene TRBJ1-1; D remains ambiguous. The CDR3 is 14 residues long. The V gene's germline CDR1 is SGHRS and CDR2 YFSETQ. V shed 3 bases and J shed 4 bases, with 13 bases lying between them. The CDR3 loop is CASSSPRVGTEAFF. In DNA, the CDR3 is TGCGCCAGCAGCTCTCCCCGGGTCGGCACTGAAGCTTTCTTT.